The text below deals with one T cell receptor beta chain. This clone was observed a single time. No antigen is known for it. Base qualities are missing; no much larger clone stands one base away. In total, fewer than 750 healthy bone marrow donors made up the cohort. At the time of sampling, all cohort members were nominally healthy, though unrecorded immune exposures were likely present. The donor tested CMV seronegative, placing the donor among the 300 to 400 seronegative members of the cohort. A peripheral blood sample was collected from each donor, and TCR beta sequencing was performed on peripheral blood mononuclear cells. The Qiagen DNeasy Blood Extraction Kit was used to extract genomic DNA from the blood cell samples. The data stem from a study of cytomegalovirus exposure and HLA in healthy donors (dated by TCRdb to about 2017). Regarding the research as a whole: In an earlier analysis of under 750 of the donors, roughly 300 Gb of sequence data and 117 million unique TCR beta sequences from roughly 180 million T cells were reported. Roughly 300 gigabases of sequencing data and tens of millions of unique TCR sequences made up an early release that covered approximately 650 HLA-typed donors. Among the roughly 390 genotyped donors, 81% belonged to the genetic ancestry cluster associated with self-reported Caucasian donors. The study aimed to test whether signatures of past pathogen exposure could be identified by cataloging public T cell receptors. The study used immunosequencing to profile the T cell repertoires of 666 subjects and linked those repertoires to cytomegalovirus serostatus. A separate validation cohort of 100 to 150 different subjects was used in addition to the approximately 640-subject first cohort. To predict cytomegalovirus infection status, the study brought together high-throughput TCR immunosequencing, statistical association of individual TCRs with disease status, and machine learning. To study patterns of TCR occurrence, a later analysis re-analyzed previously published TCR beta repertoires from hundreds of donors and added high-resolution HLA genotyping. Rather than using new phenotypic data, the later analysis identified candidate immune exposures from TCR beta sequences and from how often those sequences occurred across donors. To decide whether each TCR beta V gene segment behaved as functional or pseudogenic, an earlier analysis of fewer than 750 of the donors relied on high-throughput TCR beta sequencing. Donor age, sex, ethnicity and CMV serostatus were compiled together with the repertoire data. In a later genetic analysis, genome-wide SNP genotypes for about 65% of the roughly 700 donors were used, and that subset was treated as a discovery cohort. Every repertoire in the discovery cohort had been generated on one and the same sequencing platform. Class I and class II HLA loci were covered by the typing at four-digit resolution. The number of donors typed differed by locus, with roughly 620-630 for A, B, C, DRB1 and DQB1, around 520 for DQA1, approximately 570 for DPA1, and around 460 for DPB1. Roughly 5 DR-DQ haplotypes were handled as single units for association and clustering because linkage in the cohort was strong. Across some 400 genotyped donors of the cohort, an average of approximately 220,000 unique TCR beta nucleotide sequences per donor were sequenced, and roughly 17% of those sequences were non-productive. On the study overall, not on this receptor specifically: Sequencing depth was assumed to be roughly uniform across donors in the presence/absence analyses, though that assumption may not hold. The only immune exposure information available for the cohort was CMV serostatus. In this cohort, only TCR beta chains were sequenced, and detectable features were limited by the absence of alpha or paired-chain data. Specific HLA alleles were associated with about 17,000 TCR beta sequences at a false discovery rate of 0.05 in a later analysis. In a later genetic analysis, fewer N-insertions in productive TCRs were reported among donors in an Asian-associated ancestry cluster than the roughly 700-donor mean. The classifier was reported to diagnose cytomegalovirus status with high specificity and sensitivity in both the original cohort and the validation cohort. A total of roughly 160 TCR beta chains were listed by the study as associated with cytomegalovirus. An earlier analysis of around 500 of the donors showed that most TCR beta V segments appeared in productive rearrangements either about 87% or about 30% of the time, which broadly matched IMGT annotations. Some IMGT-functional V segments, including TRBV6-2 and TRBV6-3, could not be distinguished by the 87-base-pair reads and were therefore excluded. Correlated functional status among segregating V segments might be attributable to linkage disequilibrium, but an unknown experimental factor could not be ruled out. In a later analysis, HLA-associated TCR beta chains showed more clonal expansion and lower generation probabilities than non-associated chains that were equally common. While some public TCRs were present in many individuals, most TCR sequences turned up only very rarely across donors. HLA typing was unavailable for some donors at each locus, so association tests used only the typed subset. A cluster of highly shared sequence variants was judged likely to be a technical artifact of the sequencing pipeline. Because counts were too low, approximately 18 rarely observed V segments, including chromosome 9 orphons, were excluded from the earlier analysis of about 500 of the donors. In a later analysis, the rate of TCR association differed among HLA loci, with DRB1 alleles having the most associated TCRs and HLA-C alleles having the fewest. The authors suggested that the approach could potentially be extended to other disease states and immunological phenotypes. A further reported finding was that TCR beta sequences accurately predicted the HLA-A and HLA-B alleles for most subjects in the first cohort. According to a later analysis, most CMV-associated TCR beta chains appeared to be HLA-restricted, and the HLA associations seemed to be driven largely by CMV exposure. In a later genetic analysis, a missense DCLRE1C variant was associated with V-gene and J-gene trimming of TCR beta chains, and the association was replicated in an independent cohort. Several of the top co-occurrence clusters appeared to be linked to parvovirus B19, influenza, CMV and Epstein-Barr virus, according to a later analysis. Three of the identified cytomegalovirus-associated TCR beta chains were confirmed in vitro to be specific for cytomegalovirus antigens. Assigning TCR associations to individual alleles was difficult when HLA alleles, especially DR and DQ, strongly co-occurred.

Library preparation used the immunoSEQ multiplex PCR assay. The multiplex PCR relied on a mix of 60 forward primers for TCR Vbeta segments and 13 reverse primers for TCR Jbeta segments. Amplification of the CDR3 region of rearranged TCR beta genes was performed with a multiplex PCR assay on genomic DNA. The Illumina HiSeq System was used to sequence the amplified TCR beta libraries as 87-base-pair reads. The source study handled its data this way. A later analysis tallied around 87 million unique TCR beta chains across the 650 to 750 repertoires, and approximately 11 million of those chains were shared by two or more donors. Raw reads were error-corrected and collapsed into unique sequences by a nearest-neighbor algorithm in which closely related sequences were merged to remove PCR and sequencing errors. CDR3 sequences were aligned to IMGT reference sequences to assign V, D and J gene segments. For a sequence to be retained, a match of at least six nucleotides was required to both a V gene segment and a J gene segment. Rearrangements were classified as productive when the CDR3 lacked stop codons and remained in frame with V and J, and all other rearrangements were classified as non-productive. Following IMGT convention, CDR3 was defined as the stretch from the second conserved V-encoded cysteine up to the conserved J-encoded phenylalanine. Sequences without an unambiguous match to a single V gene segment were excluded from the earlier analysis of a few hundred of the donors. An earlier analysis of almost 600 of the donors classified V segments as functional when productive rearrangements were above 56.7% and as segregating when the standard deviation between donors was above 5%. A statistical classification framework was built to diagnose cytomegalovirus status from the catalog of TCR beta chain sequences. In a later analysis, V and J genes were assigned by comparing TCR nucleotide sequences against IMGT/GENE-DB human TR gene sequences. In a later analysis, CDR3 sequences and most-parsimonious VDJ recombination scenarios were assigned using the TCRdist pipeline. A later analysis defined each TCR beta chain by its CDR3 amino acid sequence plus V-gene family, and excluded reads lacking a unique V-gene family. As a way to deal with suspected cross-contamination and a sequencing artifact, a later analysis dropped 450 to 700 nucleotide sequences that were highly shared and had low generation probability. A later analysis calculated a clonal expansion index for each public chain from normalized within-repertoire ranks of inferred template counts. A later analysis computed generation probabilities with a VDJ recombination model fitted to out-of-frame rearrangements, and checked the results against IGoR. A later analysis scored TCR-TCR, TCR-HLA and TCR-CMV co-occurrence with hypergeometric tests, applying a repertoire-size bias correction to TCR pairs. In a later analysis, false discovery rates were estimated by permuting HLA or CMV assignments 20 times. A later analysis grouped co-occurring TCRs with DBSCAN, adding TCRdist sequence similarity when clustering within HLA-allele-positive subsets. Repertoires with fewer than 30,000 or more than 120,000 public chains were left out of co-occurrence clustering, as were a handful of repertoires with anomalous nucleotide sharing. TCRdb limited this immuneACCESS table to in-frame rearrangements with V and J called. A share of clones is missing; checked studies link under half to unresolved V genes, and the rest is unexplained. V, J and clone size are taken as reported in that table, and D and trimming were inferred from the DNA itself. This sample has about 77,000 clones in its table, and about 80% of those were observed once. The ten largest clones add up to 3% to 3.5% of the sample.

The CDR3 spans 17 residues, from the cysteine through the phenylalanine. The DNA shown is the 51-base CDR3, in frame from base 1. CDR1 and CDR2, looked up from the germline V gene, are SGHTA and FQGNSA. Between the V and J ends, shortened by 2 bases and 5 bases respectively, the junction contains 16 bases. The sequencing sample was made of PBMCs. The sequence was collected from a middle-aged man in good health and CMV-seronegative. Here the chain combines TRBV7-2 and TRBJ1-6, with the D gene not confidently named. DNA sequence: TGTGCCAGCAGCTTATACCGCGTCGGGGTCGATAATTCACCCCTCCACTTT. The translation is CASSLYRVGVDNSPLHF.